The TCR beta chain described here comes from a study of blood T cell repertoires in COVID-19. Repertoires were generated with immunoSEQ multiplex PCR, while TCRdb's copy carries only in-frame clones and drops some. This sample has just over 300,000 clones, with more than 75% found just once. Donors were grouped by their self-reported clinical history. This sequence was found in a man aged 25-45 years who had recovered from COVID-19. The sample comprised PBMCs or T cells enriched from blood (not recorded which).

The CDR3 loop reads CASRLAGGVHGELFF. The CDR3 region has the DNA TGTGCCAGCAGACTAGCGGGAGGGGTCCACGGGGAGCTGTTTTTT. This chain connects TRBV2 to TRBJ2-2; 13 bases agree with TRBD2. Germline-derived CDR1 and CDR2 are SNHLY and FYNNEI. V shed 6 bases, J shed 7 bases, and the junction held 5 bases outside the gene matches. The CDR3 loop spans 15 amino acids.